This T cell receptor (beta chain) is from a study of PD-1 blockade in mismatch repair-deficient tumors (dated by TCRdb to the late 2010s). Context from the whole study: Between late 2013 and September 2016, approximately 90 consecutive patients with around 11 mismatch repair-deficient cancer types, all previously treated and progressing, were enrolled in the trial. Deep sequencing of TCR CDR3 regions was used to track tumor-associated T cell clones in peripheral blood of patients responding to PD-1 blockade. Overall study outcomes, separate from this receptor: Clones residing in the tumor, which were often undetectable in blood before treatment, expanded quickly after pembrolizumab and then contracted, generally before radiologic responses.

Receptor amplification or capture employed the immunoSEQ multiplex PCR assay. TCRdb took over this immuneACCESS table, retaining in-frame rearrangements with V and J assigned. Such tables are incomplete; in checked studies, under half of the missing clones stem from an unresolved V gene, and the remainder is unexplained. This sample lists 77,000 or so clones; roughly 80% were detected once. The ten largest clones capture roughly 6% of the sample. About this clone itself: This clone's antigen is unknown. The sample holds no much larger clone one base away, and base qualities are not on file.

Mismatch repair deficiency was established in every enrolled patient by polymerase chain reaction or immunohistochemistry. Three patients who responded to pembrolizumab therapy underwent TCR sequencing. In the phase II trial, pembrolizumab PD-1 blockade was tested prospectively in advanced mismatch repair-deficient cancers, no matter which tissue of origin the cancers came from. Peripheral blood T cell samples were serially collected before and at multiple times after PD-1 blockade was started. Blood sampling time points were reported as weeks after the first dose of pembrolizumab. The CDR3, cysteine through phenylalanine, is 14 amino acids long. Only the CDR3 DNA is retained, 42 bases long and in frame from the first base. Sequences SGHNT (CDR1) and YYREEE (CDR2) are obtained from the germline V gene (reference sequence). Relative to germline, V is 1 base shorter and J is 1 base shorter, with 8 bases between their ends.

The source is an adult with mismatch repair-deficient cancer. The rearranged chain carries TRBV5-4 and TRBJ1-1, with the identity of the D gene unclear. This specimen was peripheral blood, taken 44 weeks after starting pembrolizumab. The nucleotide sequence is TGTGCCAGCAGCTTGATAACGGAGAACACTGAAGCTTTCTTT. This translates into CASSLITENTEAFF.